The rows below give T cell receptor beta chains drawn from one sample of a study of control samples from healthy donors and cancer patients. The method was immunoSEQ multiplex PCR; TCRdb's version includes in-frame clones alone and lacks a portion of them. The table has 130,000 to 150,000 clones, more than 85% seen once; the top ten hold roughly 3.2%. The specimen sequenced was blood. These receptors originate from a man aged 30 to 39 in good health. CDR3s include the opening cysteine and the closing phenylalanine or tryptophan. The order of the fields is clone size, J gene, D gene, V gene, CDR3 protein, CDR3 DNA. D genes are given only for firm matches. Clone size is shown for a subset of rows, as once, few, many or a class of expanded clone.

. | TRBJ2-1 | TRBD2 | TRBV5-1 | CASRSSGGTFNEQFF | TGCGCCAGCAGATCTAGCGGGGGGACTTTTAATGAGCAGTTCTTC
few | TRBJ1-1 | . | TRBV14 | CASSQDLGTEAFF | TGTGCCAGCAGCCAAGATTTAGGGACTGAAGCTTTCTTT
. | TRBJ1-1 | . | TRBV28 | CASSNRARQAFF | TGTGCCAGCAGTAACAGGGCCCGACAAGCTTTCTTT
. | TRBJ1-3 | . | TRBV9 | CASSPRGGGGGNTIYF | TGTGCCAGCAGCCCCCGGGGCGGGGGCGGTGGAAACACCATATATTTT
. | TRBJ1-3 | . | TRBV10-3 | CAISGEDKDGNTIYF | TGTGCCATCAGTGGGGAGGACAAAGACGGAAACACCATATATTTT
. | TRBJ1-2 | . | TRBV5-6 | CASSLDPEGYYGYTF | TGTGCCAGCAGCCTTGACCCCGAGGGATACTATGGCTACACCTTC
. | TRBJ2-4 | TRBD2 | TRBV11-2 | CASIPGTSGGAAKNIQYF | TGTGCCAGCATTCCCGGGACTAGCGGGGGGGCGGCCAAAAACATTCAGTACTTC
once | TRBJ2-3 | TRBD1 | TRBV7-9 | CASSQGGFDTDTQYF | TGTGCCAGCAGCCAAGGGGGCTTTGACACAGATACGCAGTATTTT
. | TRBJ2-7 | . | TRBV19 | CASSWSGVGEQYF | TGTGCCAGTAGTTGGTCAGGGGTGGGCGAGCAGTACTTC
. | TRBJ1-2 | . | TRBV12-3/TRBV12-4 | CASSPGGKVGYTF | TGTGCCAGCAGCCCGGGGGGGAAGGTTGGCTACACCTTC
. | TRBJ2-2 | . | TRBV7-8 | CASILTNGQGIFFRGAVF | TGTGCCAGCATCCTCACCAACGGGCAGGGGATATTTTTCCGGGGAGCTGTTTTT
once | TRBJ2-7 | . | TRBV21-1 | CASSKEGTVSYEQYF | TGTGCCAGCAGCAAAGAGGGGACAGTCTCCTACGAGCAGTACTTC
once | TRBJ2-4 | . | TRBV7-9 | CASSLGGKSGAWVKNIQYF | TGTGCCAGCAGCTTAGGAGGGAAATCAGGAGCCTGGGTCAAAAACATTCAGTACTTC
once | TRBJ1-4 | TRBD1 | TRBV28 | CASSPTTGPIEKLFF | TGTGCCAGCAGTCCGACGACAGGGCCGATTGAAAAACTGTTTTTT
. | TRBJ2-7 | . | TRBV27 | CASSLLSSYEQYF | TGTGCCAGCAGTCTATTGAGCTCCTACGAGCAGTACTTC
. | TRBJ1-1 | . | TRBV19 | CASSTGNTEAFF | TGTGCCAGTAGTACGGGGAACACTGAAGCTTTCTTT
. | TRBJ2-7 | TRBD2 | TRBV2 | CASSEPSGGGEQYF | TGTGCCAGCAGTGAACCTAGCGGGGGAGGCGAGCAGTACTTC
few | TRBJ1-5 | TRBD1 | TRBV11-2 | CASSLTGVVNQPQHF | TGTGCCAGCAGCTTGACAGGGGTAGTCAATCAGCCCCAGCATTTT
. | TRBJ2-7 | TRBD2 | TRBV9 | CASSQPGGPGEQYF | TGTGCCAGCAGCCAGCCGGGGGGGCCGGGGGAGCAGTACTTC
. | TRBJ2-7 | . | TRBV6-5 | CASSSSLSRGSYEQYF | TGTGCCAGCAGTTCCTCTCTTTCGAGAGGGTCCTACGAGCAGTACTTC
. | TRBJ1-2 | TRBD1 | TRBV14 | CASSQVVHRGVGANYGYTF | TGTGCCAGCAGCCAAGTGGTGCACAGGGGCGTTGGAGCTAACTATGGCTACACCTTC
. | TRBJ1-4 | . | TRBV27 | CASSLAEGVSEKLFF | TGTGCCAGCAGTTTAGCCGAGGGGGTTAGCGAAAAACTGTTTTTT
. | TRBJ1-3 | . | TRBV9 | CASSVWVSGNTIYF | TGTGCCAGCAGCGTTTGGGTCTCTGGAAACACCATATATTTT
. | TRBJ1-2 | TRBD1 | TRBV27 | CASKYGQGPYGYTF | TGTGCCAGCAAGTACGGACAGGGCCCCTATGGCTACACCTTC
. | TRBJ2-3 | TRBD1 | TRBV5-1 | CASSPGGAADTQYF | TGCGCCAGCAGCCCAGGGGGCGCGGCAGATACGCAGTATTTT
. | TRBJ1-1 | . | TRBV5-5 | CASSFSRGSVRTEAFF | TGTGCCAGCAGCTTCTCCCGGGGGAGCGTGAGGACTGAAGCTTTCTTT
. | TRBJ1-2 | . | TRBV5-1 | CASSLEGVPGYTF | TGCGCCAGCAGCTTGGAAGGGGTTCCTGGCTACACCTTC
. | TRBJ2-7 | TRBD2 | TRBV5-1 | CASSQPPSGGAYEQYF | TGCGCCAGCAGCCAACCCCCTAGCGGGGGGGCCTACGAGCAGTACTTC
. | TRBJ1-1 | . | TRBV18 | CASSPLGIGTEAFF | TGTGCCAGCTCACCTCTAGGAATTGGGACTGAAGCTTTCTTT
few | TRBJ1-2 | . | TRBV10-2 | CASSELQEYGYTF | TGCGCCAGCAGTGAGTTACAGGAGTATGGCTACACCTTC
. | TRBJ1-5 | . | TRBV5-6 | CASSSIGTSNQPQHF | TGTGCCAGCAGCTCAATCGGGACTAGCAATCAGCCCCAGCATTTT
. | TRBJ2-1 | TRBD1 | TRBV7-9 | CASSLSGGKGNEQFF | TGTGCCAGCAGCTTATCAGGGGGCAAGGGCAATGAGCAGTTCTTC
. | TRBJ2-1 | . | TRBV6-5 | CASRYNYGEQFF | TGTGCCAGCAGATACAACTACGGGGAGCAGTTCTTC
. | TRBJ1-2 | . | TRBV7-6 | CATRNSAYGYTF | TGTGCCACCCGGAACAGTGCCTATGGCTACACCTTC
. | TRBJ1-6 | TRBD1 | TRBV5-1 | CASSKTGAYSPLHF | TGCGCCAGCAGCAAAACAGGGGCCTATTCACCCCTCCACTTT
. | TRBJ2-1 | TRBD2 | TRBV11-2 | CASSFWASGGADNEQFF | TGTGCCAGCAGCTTCTGGGCTAGCGGGGGGGCCGACAATGAGCAGTTCTTC
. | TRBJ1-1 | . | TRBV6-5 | CASRGQTHTEAFF | TGTGCCAGCAGAGGACAGACCCACACTGAAGCTTTCTTT
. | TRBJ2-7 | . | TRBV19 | CASSITGGLNEQYF | TGTGCCAGTAGTATAACGGGGGGCCTCAATGAGCAGTACTTC
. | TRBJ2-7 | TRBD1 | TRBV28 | CASGGRQGAGSYEQYF | TGTGCCAGCGGCGGACGACAGGGGGCGGGCAGCTACGAGCAGTACTTC
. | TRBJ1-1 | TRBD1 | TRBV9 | CASSPRQGNTEAFF | TGTGCCAGCAGCCCCAGACAGGGGAACACTGAAGCTTTCTTT
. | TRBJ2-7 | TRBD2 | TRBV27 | CASSLSLRLAGAYEQYF | TGTGCCAGCAGTTTATCATTACGACTAGCCGGAGCCTACGAGCAGTACTTC
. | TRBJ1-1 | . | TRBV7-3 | CASSFLQSTEAFF | TGTGCCAGCAGCTTTCTGCAGTCCACTGAAGCTTTCTTT
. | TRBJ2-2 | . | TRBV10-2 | CASSTRGGELFF | TGCGCCAGCAGTACACGTGGCGGGGAGCTGTTTTTT
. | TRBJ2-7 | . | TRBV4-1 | CASSQEGSSYEQYF | TGCGCCAGCAGCCAAGAAGGCAGTTCCTACGAGCAGTACTTC
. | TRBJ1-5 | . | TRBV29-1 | CSVGAANQPQHF | TGCAGCGTTGGGGCAGCGAATCAGCCCCAGCATTTT
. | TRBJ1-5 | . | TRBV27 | CASSPGLYQPQHF | TGTGCCAGCAGTCCCGGGCTGTATCAGCCCCAGCATTTT
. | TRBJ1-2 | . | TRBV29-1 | CSVEHRVSYTF | TGCAGCGTGGAACACAGGGTCAGCTACACCTTC
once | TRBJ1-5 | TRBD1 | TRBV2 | CASNTGGQPQHF | TGTGCCAGCAACACAGGGGGGCAGCCCCAGCATTTT
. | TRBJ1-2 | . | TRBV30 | CAWIPRVGGYTF | TGTGCCTGGATCCCCAGGGTGGGAGGCTACACCTTC
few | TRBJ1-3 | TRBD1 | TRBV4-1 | CASSQTGTVGNTIYF | TGCGCCAGCAGCCAAACCGGGACAGTCGGAAACACCATATATTTT
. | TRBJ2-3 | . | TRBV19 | CASGQGSTDTQYF | TGTGCCAGTGGCCAGGGTAGCACAGATACGCAGTATTTT
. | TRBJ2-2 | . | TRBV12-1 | CASSPRRGNTGELFF | TGTGCCAGCAGCCCTCGCAGGGGGAACACCGGGGAGCTGTTTTTT
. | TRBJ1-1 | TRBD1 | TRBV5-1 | CASSLTRQGITEAFF | TGCGCCAGCAGCTTGACACGACAGGGGATCACTGAAGCTTTCTTT
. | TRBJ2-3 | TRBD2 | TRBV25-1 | CASRGGIGGDPTDTQYF | TGTGCCAGCAGGGGGGGGATTGGGGGGGACCCCACAGATACGCAGTATTTT
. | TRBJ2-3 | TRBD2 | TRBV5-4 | CASSPGTSGGAADTQYF | TGTGCCAGCAGCCCCGGGACTAGCGGGGGGGCCGCAGATACGCAGTATTTT
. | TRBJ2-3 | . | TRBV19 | CASSPKRGAGPGNTQYF | TGTGCCAGTAGCCCTAAACGGGGGGCGGGCCCAGGAAATACGCAGTATTTT
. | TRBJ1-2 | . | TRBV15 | CATSRDGGHYGYTF | TGTGCCACCAGCAGAGATGGCGGGCACTATGGCTACACCTTC
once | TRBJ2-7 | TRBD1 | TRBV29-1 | CSVEGTGVPYEQYF | TGCAGCGTTGAGGGGACAGGGGTCCCCTACGAGCAGTACTTC
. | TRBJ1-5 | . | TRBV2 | CASSDERQVVSNQPQHF | TGTGCCAGCAGTGATGAGAGACAGGTCGTTAGCAATCAGCCCCAGCATTTT
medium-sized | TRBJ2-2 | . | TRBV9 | CASSVEGFTGELFF | TGTGCCAGCAGCGTAGAAGGCTTCACCGGGGAGCTGTTTTTT